This entry is about one T cell receptor (beta chain). The antigen is not known. PCR used 60 Vbeta primers and 13 Jbeta primers. TCRdb's table, derived via immunoSEQ multiplex PCR, lists solely in-frame clones and lacks some. The sample carries 180,000 or so clones, approximately 85% recorded once. The data derive from a study of cytomegalovirus exposure and HLA in healthy donors. Across the whole study: Prior work identified 117 million unique TCR beta sequences in roughly 190 million T cells. Overall study findings and caveats: Researchers reported that a few CMV-associated chains were confirmed in vitro as CMV antigen-specific.

This CDR3 has 16 residues. Per germline, CDR1 SEHNR and CDR2 FQNEAQ (reference sequence). V was clipped by 0 bases and J by 2 bases, with 8 bases between them. V gene TRBV7-9 combines with J gene TRBJ2-6; D possibly corresponds to TRBD1 (5 bases). This TCR came from a man aged 18 to 30 in good health and CMV-seropositive. The sample was PBMCs. The CDR3 protein is CASSLAMTAGANVLTF. Written as DNA, the CDR3 is TGTGCCAGCAGCTTAGCGATGACAGCTGGGGCCAACGTCCTGACTTTC.